This record concerns one TCR beta chain sequence. The second PCR ran roughly 7 to 11 cycles with a sample-barcoded 5' primer and J-beta primers. Samples each returned at least 3 million CDR3-containing paired-end reads. TCRdb called the 5' RACE reads again in MiXCR, with one record for every CDR3 protein. The data show 1 million to 1.2 million distinct CDR3 sequences, under 40% seen once. The data belong to a study of blood T cells in healthy people across ages. Donors were healthy Caucasian individuals from Russia aged about 6 to 95. The length of the CDR3 is 14 residues. The germline gives CDR1 SGHTA, CDR2 FQGNSA. V gave up 1 base and J gave up 11 bases, with 17 bases separating them.

V is TRBV7-2 and J is TRBJ2-5; D gene uncertain. Material for sequencing was blood. The clonotype originates from a man aged 18 to 30 in good health. CDR3 DNA: TGTGCCAGCAGCTTAGGCTCAGGCTTTAACGGGCAGTACTTC. This encodes CASSLGSGFNGQYF.